The rows below give T cell receptor beta chains drawn from one sample of a study of cytomegalovirus exposure and HLA in healthy donors. Profiled with immunoSEQ multiplex PCR; TCRdb holds only in-frame clones, not every one. The sample has fewer than 200,000 clones, over 85% seen once. The sequenced sample consisted of PBMCs. The receptors were gathered from a woman aged 18-35 years in good health and CMV-seropositive. The CDR3 runs from the conserved cysteine through the conserved F or W. Fields, in order: clone size, V gene, D gene, J gene, CDR3 DNA, CDR3 protein. A D gene is named only where the DNA matches it firmly. Size is omitted from some rows. Given values are once, few, many or a class for expanded clones.

clone size: .
V gene: TRBV28
D gene: TRBD2
J gene: TRBJ2-2
CDR3 DNA: TGTGCCACCCCATCCGGGACTACGAACACCGGGGAGCTGTTTTTT
CDR3 protein: CATPSGTTNTGELFF

clone size: few
V gene: TRBV30
D gene: .
J gene: TRBJ2-2
CDR3 DNA: TGTGCCTCTTATCGGGGGGAGCTGTTTTTT
CDR3 protein: CASYRGELFF

clone size: once
V gene: TRBV19
D gene: .
J gene: TRBJ1-2
CDR3 DNA: TGTGCCAGTAGTCTCCGGGACACCGGCTACACCTTC
CDR3 protein: CASSLRDTGYTF

clone size: .
V gene: TRBV5-1
D gene: TRBD1
J gene: TRBJ1-5
CDR3 DNA: TGCGCCAGCAGCTTGGGACAGGGGGGAAATCAGCCCCAGCATTTT
CDR3 protein: CASSLGQGGNQPQHF

clone size: .
V gene: TRBV7-2
D gene: .
J gene: TRBJ2-7
CDR3 DNA: TGTGCCAGCAGCTTCCCGTTCTACGAGCAGTACTTC
CDR3 protein: CASSFPFYEQYF

clone size: few
V gene: TRBV6-1
D gene: .
J gene: TRBJ2-3
CDR3 DNA: TGTGCCAGCAGTGCGACTAGGGGAAGCACAGATACGCAGTATTTT
CDR3 protein: CASSATRGSTDTQYF

clone size: .
V gene: TRBV2
D gene: TRBD1
J gene: TRBJ2-6
CDR3 DNA: TGTGCCAGCAACCGACAGGGTAGCTCTGGGGCCAACGTCCTGACTTTC
CDR3 protein: CASNRQGSSGANVLTF

clone size: .
V gene: TRBV28
D gene: TRBD1
J gene: TRBJ1-3
CDR3 DNA: TGTGCCAGCAGCCAGGGGGCTTACACCATATATTTT
CDR3 protein: CASSQGAYTIYF

clone size: .
V gene: TRBV6-5
D gene: .
J gene: TRBJ1-2
CDR3 DNA: TGTGCCAGCAGTTACACAGGTAGTGGCTATGGCTACACCTTC
CDR3 protein: CASSYTGSGYGYTF

clone size: once
V gene: TRBV5-1
D gene: .
J gene: TRBJ2-5
CDR3 DNA: TGCGCCAGCAGTATCGGACAATCCCTTTTGTACCAAGAGACCCAGTACTTC
CDR3 protein: CASSIGQSLLYQETQYF